Shown below are 32 T cell receptor beta chains from a single sample sequenced in a study of immune characterization of retroperitoneal liposarcoma. TCRdb processed the PCR reads anew with MiXCR; each CDR3 protein has one entry. The repertoire consists of around 10,000 distinct CDR3 sequences, with around a quarter occurring once and the leading ten covering roughly 9.5%. Sequencing was performed on tumor tissue. The source of these receptors is a female donor with retroperitoneal liposarcoma.

This clonotype is judged medium-sized. V gene TRBV7-3 combines with J gene TRBJ2-1; D is ambiguous. The better agreement between TRBJ2-7 and the DNA end casts doubt on the J call. Germline V CDR1 and CDR2: SGHTA, FQGTGA. The CDR3 is made up of 15 amino acids. The CDR3 sequence: CASSLLGPSNNEQYF. As DNA, the CDR3 is TGTGCCAGCAGCTTACTTGGACCCTCGAACAATGAGCAGTACTTC.

This clonotype is medium-sized (0.01 to 0.1%) by share. The genes are TRBV7-2 and TRBJ2-1; either TRBD1 or TRBD2 may supply D (5 bases each). The DNA end is more similar to TRBJ2-7, so the J call may be wrong. This CDR3 is built from 15 residues. CDR1 and CDR2 (germline): SGHTA, FQGNSA. CDR3 DNA sequence: TGTGCCAGCAGCTTAGAGAGAGGGGTAAGCAATGAGCAGTACTTC. Protein product: CASSLERGVSNEQYF.

This clonotype was observed a single time. V and J are TRBV6-6 and TRBJ2-2; D ambiguous. Germline values: CDR1 MNHNY, CDR2 SVGAGI (reference sequence). The CDR3 has 14 amino acids. The V gene lost 0 bases and the J gene lost 5 bases, with 7 bases spanning the gap. The CDR3, as DNA: TGTGCCAGCAGTTACTCGAAGGGAACCGGGGAGCTGTTTTTT. Translation gives CASSYSKGTGELFF.

V and J are TRBV5-6 and TRBJ2-3; D remains unclear. V lost 1 base, J lost 4 bases, and 7 bases lay in between. Germline V gene lookup returns CDR1 SGHDT and CDR2 YYEEEE. This CDR3 has 13 amino acids. The CDR3 protein is CASSLSPSDTQYF. The CDR3 coding sequence is TGTGCCAGCAGCTTGTCCCCGTCAGATACGCAGTATTTT.

This clonotype was detected ten times or more. This sequence joins TRBV7-2 and TRBJ1-1; D unclear. The CDR3 consists of 14 residues. Germline assignment: CDR1 SGHTA and CDR2 FQGNSA. Between the trimmed V and J ends, which lost 7 bases and 1 base, there was a span of 13 bases. The CDR3 nucleotides are TGTGCCAGCACCCCAAGTCTGGAGAACACTGAAGCTTTCTTT. Protein sequence: CASTPSLENTEAFF.

The chain combines TRBV11-3 with TRBJ2-4, with D uncertain. The DNA matches TRBJ2-7 better at its end, which makes the J call doubtful. Germline V gives CDR1 SGHNT, CDR2 YENEEA. The CDR3 has 13 amino acids. The CDR3 loop is CASSLEGSYEQYF. The CDR3 DNA follows: TGTGCCAGCAGCTTAGAGGGTTCCTACGAGCAGTACTTC.

This clonotype was observed at least ten times. This chain joins TRBV6-1 and TRBJ1-4, with TRBD1 matching over 7 bases. V lost 8 bases and J lost 5; bases outside the gene matches: 8. The CDR3 loop spans 14 amino acids. Germline values: CDR1 MNHNS, CDR2 SASEGT. The CDR3 DNA follows: TGTGCCAGCGATGAGACAGGGCGGAATGAAAAACTGTTTTTT. Its translation: CASDETGRNEKLFF.

Only a few counts were recorded for this clonotype. The chain combines TRBV7-2 with TRBJ2-3, with a weak D call TRBD2 (5 bases). The CDR3 has 13 residues. V was clipped by 1 base and J by 5 bases, with 7 bases between them. CDR1 SGHTA and CDR2 FQGNSA come from the germline V gene. This CDR3 reads CASSLGTGDTQYF. Here the CDR3 DNA reads TGTGCCAGCAGCTTAGGGACTGGAGATACGCAGTATTTT.

This clonotype is labeled as medium-sized (0.01 to 0.1%). CDR3 sequence (DNA): TGTGCCAACCGACAGTACCCACAAGAGACCCAGTACTTC. Translation: CANRQYPQETQYF. The rearrangement uses TRBV6-1 and TRBJ2-5; D is perhaps TRBD1 (5 bases). The CDR3 has 13 amino acids. With 10 bases removed from V and 2 bases from J, the gap between germline ends came to 14 bases. Germline-derived CDR1 and CDR2 are MNHNS and SASEGT.

This clonotype is categorized as large. The chain has TRBV6-1 and TRBJ2-1, with 10 bases identical to TRBD2. The germline V gene has CDR1 MNHNS and CDR2 SASEGT. V lost 4 bases to trimming and J lost 0 bases; unmatched junction nucleotides: 9. This CDR3 comprises 18 residues. Here the CDR3 DNA reads TGTGCCAGCAGTGCGGCTAGCGGGGGTCTTAGCTCCTACAATGAGCAGTTCTTC. Its protein is CASSAASGGLSSYNEQFF.

The rearrangement links TRBV5-1 to TRBJ2-1; weak D call: TRBD1 (6 bases). The last part of the DNA fits TRBJ2-5 better; the J call may be wrong. CDR1 SGHRS and CDR2 YFSETQ come from the germline V gene. The CDR3 loop spans 13 amino acids. CDR3 loop: CASSSLGGETQYF. CDR3 in DNA: TGCGCCAGCAGCTCCCTAGGGGGAGAGACCCAGTACTTC.

A word on this clonotype: A clone one base away is much larger, so this may be a read error. As the CDR3 is not closed by the conserved phenylalanine or tryptophan, this likely results from a read error. V gene TRBV7-8 combines with J gene TRBJ2-1, with 11 bases lining up with TRBD1. The J call may be faulty, since TRBJ2-7 better matches the DNA end. This CDR3 is 16 amino acids long. Germline CDR1 reads SGHVS; CDR2 reads FQNEAQ. The CDR3: CASFGQGAISYNEQYL. CDR3 DNA sequence: TGTGCCAGTTTCGGACAGGGGGCGATTTCCTACAATGAGCAGTACTTA.

On this clonotype: No conserved phenylalanine or tryptophan ends this CDR3, so it is likely a read error. This chain joins TRBV6-1 and TRBJ2-1, with no clear D. V shed 5 bases and J shed 5 bases, with 4 bases lying between them. Germline loops: CDR1 MNHNS, CDR2 SASEGT. This CDR3 contains 11 residues. The CDR3 region is CASSSHNEQFV. Here the CDR3 DNA reads TGTGCCAGCAGTTCACACAATGAGCAGTTCGTC.

By share of the sample, this clonotype is medium-sized. This chain uses TRBV12-3 or TRBV12-4 with TRBJ2-3; TRBD2 matches at 10 bases. The trim removed 6 bases at V and 14 bases at J, leaving 11 bases unmatched. This CDR3 comprises 13 residues. The CDR3 here is CASSMRRLAGLYF. CDR3 sequence (DNA): TGTGCCAGCAGCATGAGGAGACTAGCGGGTCTGTATTTT.

This clonotype was counted only a few times. The V call is TRBV27, the J call TRBJ2-5, with D perhaps assigned TRBD1 or TRBD2 (6 bases each). Germline CDR1 MNHEY, CDR2 SMNVEV (reference sequence). This CDR3 spans 14 amino acids. With 6 bases removed from V and 4 bases from J, the gap between germline ends came to 15 bases. The CDR3 loop reads CASSSGDTTETQYF. The CDR3 region has the DNA TGTGCCAGCAGCTCGGGGGACACTACAGAGACCCAGTACTTC.

This clonotype was picked up a small number of times. The chain combines TRBV7-6 with TRBJ2-1; 8 nucleotides align to TRBD1. Trimming at V came to 7 bases and at J to 3 bases, leaving 11 bases not matched to a gene. Per the germline V gene, CDR1 is SGHVS and CDR2 is FNYEAQ. CDR3 length equals 16 residues. This CDR3 is CASIQSTGGFYNEQFF. The CDR3 coding sequence is TGTGCCAGCATCCAATCCACAGGGGGATTCTACAATGAGCAGTTCTTC.

This clonotype was counted ten times or more. This sequence joins TRBV6-1 and TRBJ2-1; D might be TRBD2 (5 bases). The assigned J gene may be wrong: the sequence end matches TRBJ2-7 better. This CDR3 is 14 amino acids long. Germline CDR1 MNHNS, CDR2 SASEGT. The CDR3 region is CASSETISYNEQYF. CDR3 bases: TGTGCCAGCAGTGAGACTATAAGTTACAATGAGCAGTACTTC.

Worth noting for this clonotype: This may be a read error, as it is one base from a much larger clone. This chain links TRBV6-6 with TRBJ2-1; 8 positions agree with TRBD2. This CDR3 region has 13 residues. Germline CDR1 MNHNY, CDR2 SVGAGI (reference sequence). CDR3 sequence (DNA): TGTGCCAGCAGCGGGGGGGGGAAAGAGACCCAGGACTTC. Translation gives CASSGGGKETQDF.

Judged by abundance, this clonotype is medium-sized. The rearrangement uses TRBV6-1 and TRBJ2-1, with a tentative D call TRBD2 (5 bases). The V gene lost 6 bases and the J gene lost 10 bases, with 19 bases spanning the gap. This CDR3 has 14 amino acids. The germline V gene encodes CDR1 MNHNS and CDR2 SASEGT. CDR3 in amino acids: CASSGTRGPYEQFF. CDR3 in DNA: TGTGCCAGCAGCGGTACTAGAGGACCCTACGAGCAGTTCTTC.

This clonotype rates as medium-sized. This chain joins TRBV6-1 and TRBJ1-6; 7 bases are shared with TRBD1. The CDR3 totals 16 residues. The germline CDR1 and CDR2 sequences are MNHNS and SASEGT. V lost 7 bases, J lost 4 bases, and 10 bases stayed unmatched. The CDR3 reads CASTTVGQRYNSPLHF. The CDR3 DNA sequence: TGTGCCAGCACCACTGTGGGACAGCGATATAATTCACCCCTCCACTTT.

This clonotype is medium-sized in the sample. The chain carries TRBV7-9 and TRBJ2-7, with D maybe TRBD1 (6 bases). The CDR3 covers 14 residues. The germline V gene has CDR1 SEHNR and CDR2 FQNEAQ (reference sequence). The germline V and J ends were trimmed by 2 bases and 1 base, with 9 bases remaining between them. This CDR3 reads CASSLRGISYEQYF. Written as DNA, the CDR3 is TGTGCCAGCAGCTTAAGGGGGATTTCCTACGAGCAGTACTTC.

This clonotype is categorized as medium-sized. This chain links TRBV7-2 with TRBJ2-1; 10 nucleotides match TRBD2. The CDR3 has 16 residues. Germline lookup yields CDR1 SGHTA and CDR2 FQGNSA. Losses at the gene ends were 3 bases for V and 0 bases for J; bases not matched to a gene: 2. The CDR3 spells CASSFPSGSSYNEQFF. CDR3 DNA sequence: TGTGCCAGCAGCTTTCCTAGCGGGAGCTCCTACAATGAGCAGTTCTTC.

The rearrangement links TRBV12-5 to TRBJ2-5, with D perhaps matching TRBD2 (5 bases). The CDR3 contains 12 residues. Germline lookup yields CDR1 LGHNT and CDR2 FRNRAP. V lost 6 bases and J 11 bases, leaving 16 bases between the germline ends. The CDR3 spells CASGKDFFQQYF. DNA of the CDR3: TGTGCTAGTGGAAAGGACTTTTTTCAGCAGTACTTC.

This chain joins TRBV6-1 and TRBJ2-1; tentative D call: TRBD2 (5 bases). The better agreement between TRBJ2-5 and the DNA end casts doubt on the J call. The CDR3 is 14 amino acids. From germline, CDR1 is MNHNS and CDR2 SASEGT. DNA of the CDR3: TGTGCCAGCAGTTATAAGAGGGTCCAAGAGACCCAGTACTTC. Protein sequence: CASSYKRVQETQYF.

In this sample, this clonotype is medium-sized. A much larger clone lies a single base off, so this may be a read error. The V gene is TRBV6-1, the J gene TRBJ2-1; the match to TRBD2 covers 7 bases. Germline CDR1 reads MNHNS; CDR2 reads SASEGT. J was trimmed by 13 bases and V by 5 bases; bases with no gene match: 14. This CDR3 region has 14 residues. DNA for the CDR3: TGTGCCAGCAGTAGCGGGATAGCCAAAAACATTCAGTTCTTC. This encodes CASSSGIAKNIQFF.

This clonotype occurred many times. J is TRBJ1-2 and V is TRBV7-8; perhaps TRBD1 as D (5 bases). The CDR3 is made up of 14 amino acids. V was trimmed by 3 bases and J by 8 bases, leaving 16 bases between them. Germline CDR1 SGHVS, CDR2 FQNEAQ. CDR3 protein: CASSLGPRTGGYTF. CDR3 nucleotides: TGTGCCAGCAGCTTGGGGCCCCGGACGGGGGGCTACACCTTC.

This clonotype was observed many times. The J gene is TRBJ1-2, the V gene TRBV10-3; 8 bases line up with TRBD1. V trimming: 5 bases; J trimming: 8 bases; junction bases outside the gene matches: 13. Germline V gene data show CDR1 as ENHRY and CDR2 as SYGVKD. The CDR3 is 15 amino acids. The CDR3 here is CAISTPGQDLSGYTF. The CDR3 DNA is TGTGCCATCAGTACCCCGGGACAGGATTTGAGCGGCTACACCTTC.

About this clonotype: A junction end diverges from the germline sequence, so it may reflect a read error. The CDR3 here is CASSFHGLGQLNYGYTF. The CDR3 bases are TGTGCCAGCAGCTTCCACGGCTTGGGACAGCTTAACTATGGCTACACCTTC. This sequence joins TRBV5-3 and TRBJ1-2, with TRBD1 matching 7 bases. TRBV5-3 is treated as an ORF (open reading frame) with a function not yet certain. The CDR3 length is 17 residues.

In this sample, this clonotype is medium-sized (0.01 to 0.1%). The chain carries TRBV10-3 and TRBJ2-1; D is undetermined. CDR1 and CDR2 from the germline V gene are ENHRY and SYGVKD. The CDR3 extends over 13 amino acids. Trimming pared 8 bases from V and 5 bases from J, leaving 13 bases between. CDR3 in amino acids: CAIRASTDNEQFF. In nucleotides, the CDR3 is TGTGCCATCCGAGCGTCCACGGACAATGAGCAGTTCTTC.

Sample share makes this clonotype medium-sized. The chain carries TRBV6-1 and TRBJ2-1; 12 nucleotides match TRBD2. The J call may be faulty, since TRBJ2-5 better matches the DNA end. In germline, CDR1 is MNHNS, CDR2 SASEGT. The CDR3 extends over 13 amino acids. CDR3 coding DNA: TGTGCCAGCAGTGATTGGACTAGCGGGGTCCAGTACTTC. Translating gives CASSDWTSGVQYF.

The chain recombines TRBV12-3 or TRBV12-4 with TRBJ2-1; 11 bases agree with TRBD2. The CDR3 extends over 15 amino acids. V trimming: 2 bases; J trimming: 5 bases; junction bases outside the gene matches: 2. The CDR3 DNA sequence: TGTGCCAGCAGTTTATCGACTAGCGGGAACAATGAGCAGTTCTTC. Amino acids: CASSLSTSGNNEQFF.

The rearrangement uses TRBV7-9 and TRBJ2-1, with 9 bases identical to TRBD2. Germline-derived CDR1 and CDR2 are SEHNR and FQNEAQ (reference sequence). V dropped 2 bases and J dropped 13; count of bases not matched to a gene: 18. This CDR3 region has 17 residues. Written as DNA, the CDR3 is TGTGCCAGCAGCTTATTTAGGCTAGCGGGAACCCAAGAGACCCAGTTCTTC. The encoded protein is CASSLFRLAGTQETQFF.